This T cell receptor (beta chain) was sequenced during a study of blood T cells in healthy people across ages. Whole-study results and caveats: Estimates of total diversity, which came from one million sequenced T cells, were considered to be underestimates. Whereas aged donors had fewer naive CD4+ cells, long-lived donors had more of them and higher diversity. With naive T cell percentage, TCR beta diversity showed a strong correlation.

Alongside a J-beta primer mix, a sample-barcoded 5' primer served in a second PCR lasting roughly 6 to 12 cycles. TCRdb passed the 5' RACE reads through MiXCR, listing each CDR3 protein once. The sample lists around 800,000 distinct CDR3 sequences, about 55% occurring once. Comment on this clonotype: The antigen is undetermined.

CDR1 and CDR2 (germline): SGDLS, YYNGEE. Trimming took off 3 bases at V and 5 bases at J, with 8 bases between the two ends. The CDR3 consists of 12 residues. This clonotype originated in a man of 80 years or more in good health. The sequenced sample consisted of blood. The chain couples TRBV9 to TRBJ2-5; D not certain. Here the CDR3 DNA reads TGTGCCAGCAGCGAAGGTGAGGAGACCCAGTACTTC. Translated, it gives CASSEGEETQYF.